This entry describes one T cell receptor (beta chain). The antigen is not known. These data originate in a study of CD8+CD57+ T cells in acquired aplastic anemia. Study context: Sorted CD4+ and CD8+ cells yielded DNA averaging around 3.2 ug. Average CD4+ read depth in healthy donors was roughly 10 million reads. Study conclusions and caveats: Found in both controls and patients were around 30 CD8+ CDR3 sequences.

Template material for TCR beta VDJ and CDR3 profiling consisted of genomic DNA. TCRdb processed the reads anew with MiXCR; each CDR3 protein has one entry. Found here are over 100,000 distinct CDR3 sequences, less than 45% of them singletons; the top ten hold almost 8.5%. Trimming removed 7 bases from V and 6 bases from J, with 21 bases in between. Germline CDR1 and CDR2: SQVTM and ANQGSEA. The CDR3 is 14 amino acids. The TCR comes from a human donor in good health, serving as a control. The chain has TRBV29-1 and TRBJ1-2; D remains unclear. The specimen sequenced was sorted CD4+, CD8+, or CD8+CD57+ T cells (not recorded which) from PBMCs. The CDR3 is CSALDIAEANGYTF. CDR3 in DNA: TGCAGCGCCCTAGACATCGCGGAGGCAAATGGCTACACCTTC.